Listed below are T cell receptor beta chains from one sample, sequenced in a study of tumor-infiltrating lymphocytes in primary liver carcinoma. TCRdb processed the multiplex PCR reads anew with MiXCR; each CDR3 protein has one entry. This table holds about 200,000 distinct CDR3 sequences, less than 75% found once. Sequencing was performed on peripheral blood. These receptors were obtained from a woman in her sixties or seventies with primary liver carcinoma and hepatitis B virus infection. Both conserved end residues are part of each CDR3. The D gene is left open where the match is weak. Only some rows state a clone size, as once, few, many or a class for expanded clones.

clone size	V gene	D gene	J gene	CDR3 protein	CDR3 DNA
-	TRBV28	-	TRBJ2-6	CASGEPSGANFLTF	TGTGCCAGCGGAGAGCCCTCTGGGGCCAACTTCCTGACTTTC
many	TRBV6-1	-	TRBJ1-5	CASSEGVQQGDQPQHF	TGTGCCAGCAGTGAAGGGGTTCAACAGGGCGATCAGCCCCAGCATTTT
many	TRBV6-5	-	TRBJ2-3	CASKGVSTDTQYF	TGTGCCAGCAAGGGGGTGAGCACAGATACGCAGTATTTT
-	TRBV11-2	-	TRBJ2-5	CVSSLGPARDTQYF	TGTGTCAGCAGCCTCGGACCGGCCCGAGATACCCAGTACTTC
-	TRBV4-2	TRBD1	TRBJ1-1	CASSPFSQGTPEAFF	TGTGCCAGCAGCCCATTCTCACAGGGGACCCCTGAAGCTTTCTTT
-	TRBV12-5	TRBD1	TRBJ1-3	CASGLGIGTDRSSSGNTIYF	TGTGCTAGTGGTTTGGGGATTGGGACAGACCGGTCCAGCTCTGGAAACACCATATATTTT
-	TRBV6-2/TRBV6-3	-	TRBJ2-2	CAISYGGQTGELFF	TGTGCCATCAGTTACGGCGGACAGACTGGGGAGCTGTTTTTT
many	TRBV4-1	TRBD1	TRBJ1-5	CASSQGDRVDQPQHF	TGCGCCAGCAGCCAAGGAGACAGGGTCGACCAGCCCCAGCATTTT
-	TRBV11-2	-	TRBJ2-2	CASGFDETGELFF	TGTGCCAGCGGCTTCGACGAAACGGGGGAGCTGTTTTTT
-	TRBV30	TRBD2	TRBJ2-1	CAWSASGASNGQFF	TGTGCCTGGAGTGCTAGCGGGGCCAGCAATGGGCAGTTCTTC
-	TRBV13	-	TRBJ2-1	CASSLGPLASATYNEQFF	TGTGCCAGCAGCTTAGGTCCTCTAGCGAGTGCCACCTACAATGAGCAGTTCTTC
many	TRBV6-5	TRBD2	TRBJ2-7	CASSSGSYEQYF	TGTGCCAGTAGTAGCGGGAGCTACGAGCAGTACTTC
once	TRBV2	TRBD1	TRBJ2-7	CASRGGQGMTYEQYF	TGTGCCAGCAGGGGGGGACAGGGGATGACCTACGAGCAGTACTTC
-	TRBV5-4	-	TRBJ2-5	CASSFGAPGHGNQEIQYF	TGTGCCAGCAGCTTTGGGGCCCCGGGACACGGAAACCAAGAGATCCAGTACTTC
-	TRBV24-1	TRBD2	TRBJ2-7	CATSDSSGRAAYEQYF	TGTGCCACCAGTGATTCATCCGGGAGGGCCGCGTACGAGCAGTACTTC
-	TRBV4-1	TRBD1	TRBJ1-5	CASGQGDRNNQPQHF	TGCGCCAGCGGCCAAGGGGACAGAAACAATCAGCCCCAGCATTTT
-	TRBV29-1	-	TRBJ2-3	CSADVRARQLTETQCF	TGCAGCGCCGACGTTCGAGCGAGACAACTCACAGAAACGCAGTGTTTT
-	TRBV10-2	TRBD2	TRBJ2-3	CACSEIRLAGADTQYF	TGCGCCTGCAGTGAGATTAGGTTAGCGGGAGCAGATACGCAGTATTTT
-	TRBV6-1	TRBD1	TRBJ1-6	CASSSDRGLTRLHF	TGTGCCAGCAGTTCCGACAGGGGGTTGACACGCCTCCACTTT
-	TRBV11-2	TRBD2	TRBJ2-2	CASTILALTWELFF	TGTGCTAGTACCATACTAGCGCTCACCTGGGAGCTGTTTTTT
-	TRBV11-2	TRBD2	TRBJ2-1	CASSLKPSGYSSYNEEFF	TGTGCCAGCAGCTTAAAACCTAGCGGATACAGCTCCTACAATGAGGAGTTCTTC
-	TRBV29-1	TRBD2	TRBJ2-2	CSTWGGRNTGELFF	TGCAGCACCTGGGGCGGGAGAAACACAGGGGAGCTGTTTTTT
-	TRBV6-6	TRBD1	TRBJ2-5	CASTQNPGQGETQYF	TGTGCCAGCACACAGAATCCCGGACAGGGGGAGACCCAGTACTTC
-	TRBV4-1	-	TRBJ2-7	CASSQLPSGNSCEQYF	TGCGCCAGCAGCCAACTTCCGTCCGGGAACTCCTGCGAGCAGTACTTC
-	TRBV7-9	TRBD2	TRBJ2-7	CASSRLAGISYEQYF	TGTGCCAGCAGCCGACTAGCGGGAATCTCCTACGAGCAGTACTTC
-	TRBV5-1	-	TRBJ2-1	CASSGTDSSYNEQFF	TGCGCCAGCAGCGGTACCGACAGCTCCTACAATGAGCAGTTCTTC
-	TRBV29-1	-	TRBJ2-4	CSVKHGARNIQYF	TGCAGCGTTAAGCACGGGGCCCGAAACATTCAGTACTTC
-	TRBV10-1	-	TRBJ2-7	CASSRDLGLEQYF	TGCGCCAGCAGTCGGGACTTGGGACTCGAGCAGTACTTC
once	TRBV11-1	-	TRBJ2-2	CASSILPNTGELFF	TGTGCTAGCAGCATACTGCCGAACACCGGGGAGCTGTTTTTT
-	TRBV5-4	TRBD2	TRBJ2-3	CASSLRTSGSADTQYF	TGTGCCAGCAGCTTGAGGACTAGCGGGAGTGCAGATACGCAGTATTTT
-	TRBV6-5	-	TRBJ2-3	CASSGTIGNTQYF	TGTGCCAGCAGTGGGACCATTGGGAATACGCAGTATTTT
few	TRBV28	TRBD2	TRBJ2-1	CASSLSAGTSGRSYNEQFF	TGTGCCAGCAGTTTGTCCGCCGGGACTAGCGGGAGGTCCTACAATGAGCAGTTCTTC
-	TRBV12-3/TRBV12-4	-	TRBJ2-2	CDISLTGPRAGELFF	TGTGACATCAGTTTAACGGGACCCCGGGCCGGGGAGCTGTTTTTT
-	TRBV6-5	-	TRBJ1-1	CASVETGRSMNSETFF	TGTGCCAGCGTGGAAACCGGGCGCTCCATGAACTCTGAAACTTTCTTT
-	TRBV6-5	TRBD2	TRBJ2-1	CASSHGLDSEQLF	TGTGCCAGCAGCCACGGACTAGACAGTGAGCAGTTATTC
-	TRBV29-1	TRBD2	TRBJ2-2	CSVKSGGANTGELFF	TGCAGCGTTAAATCGGGGGGTGCCAACACCGGGGAGCTGTTTTTT
once	TRBV29-1	-	TRBJ2-2	CGARGENTGEVFF	TGCGGCGCCCGGGGAGAGAACACCGGGGAGGTGTTTTTT
few	TRBV28	-	TRBJ1-1	CAIEDSMNTEAFF	TGTGCCATCGAGGACAGCATGAACACTGAAGCTTTCTTT
once	TRBV6-6	TRBD1	TRBJ2-2	CASNKPTGDRTGELFF	TGTGCCAGCAATAAACCGACAGGGGACCGGACCGGGGAGCTGTTTTTT
medium-sized	TRBV11-1	-	TRBJ2-7	CASSLNSYEQYF	TGTGCCAGCAGCTTAAACAGTTACGAGCAGTACTTC
-	TRBV28	-	TRBJ2-1	CASSLQISVEQFF	TGTGCCAGCAGTCTTCAGATTAGCGTCGAGCAGTTCTTC
-	TRBV11-1	TRBD1	TRBJ2-3	CARSLMQGDTDMQYF	TGTGCCAGAAGCTTAATGCAGGGGGACACAGATATGCAGTATTTT
-	TRBV5-8	TRBD2	TRBJ2-2	CANSRDYGTGELFF	TGTGCCAACAGCCGGGACTACGGCACCGGGGAGCTGTTTTTT
many	TRBV28	-	TRBJ2-7	CASSPPVPEQYF	TGTGCCAGCAGCCCCCCCGTCCCCGAGCAGTACTTC
-	TRBV29-1	-	TRBJ1-2	CSVELWIGTYGYTF	TGCAGCGTTGAACTTTGGATTGGAACCTATGGCTACACCTTC
few	TRBV11-1	TRBD2	TRBJ2-1	CASSFPGTSRTKNIQFF	TGTGCCAGCAGCTTTCCCGGGACTAGCAGGACCAAAAACATTCAGTTCTTC
-	TRBV28	-	TRBJ1-5	CASTMTALLPQHF	TGTGCCAGCACCATGACAGCCCTGTTGCCCCAGCATTTT
-	TRBV11-2	TRBD2	TRBJ2-3	CASSLQAGVSTDTQYF	TGTGCCAGCAGCTTACAAGCGGGAGTCAGTACAGATACGCAGTATTTT
few	TRBV29-1	TRBD2	TRBJ2-4	CSAGGEGKNIQYF	TGCAGCGCTGGGGGGGAAGGCAAAAACATTCAGTACTTC
-	TRBV29-1	TRBD1	TRBJ2-2	CGGGQGNTGELFF	TGCGGTGGTGGACAGGGGAACACCGGGGAGCTGTTTTTT
-	TRBV5-5	TRBD2	TRBJ2-1	CASSLIAGGINEQFF	TGTGCCAGCAGCTTAATAGCGGGAGGGATAAATGAGCAGTTCTTC
-	TRBV11-2	-	TRBJ2-1	CASSLGPPNEQFF	TGTGCCAGCAGTTTAGGCCCGCCCAATGAGCAGTTCTTC
few	TRBV5-1	TRBD2	TRBJ2-1	CASSLAGTSGNEQFF	TGCGCCAGCAGCTTGGCCGGGACTAGCGGGAATGAGCAGTTCTTC
-	TRBV5-4	TRBD1	TRBJ1-4	CARSRGQGLSSEKLFF	TGTGCCAGGAGCAGGGGACAGGGGCTTAGTAGCGAAAAACTGTTTTTT